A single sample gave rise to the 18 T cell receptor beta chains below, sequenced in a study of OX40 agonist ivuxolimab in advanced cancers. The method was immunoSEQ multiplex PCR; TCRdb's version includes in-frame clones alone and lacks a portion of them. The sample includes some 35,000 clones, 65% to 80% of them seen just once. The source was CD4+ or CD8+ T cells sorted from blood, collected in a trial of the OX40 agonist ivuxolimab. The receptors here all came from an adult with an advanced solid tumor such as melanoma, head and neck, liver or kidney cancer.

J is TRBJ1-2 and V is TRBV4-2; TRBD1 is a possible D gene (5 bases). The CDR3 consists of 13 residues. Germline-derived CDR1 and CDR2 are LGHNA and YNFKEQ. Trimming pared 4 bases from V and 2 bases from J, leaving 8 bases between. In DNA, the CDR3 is TGTGCCAGCAGCCCGGGACCCAACTATGGCTACACCTTC. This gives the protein CASSPGPNYGYTF.

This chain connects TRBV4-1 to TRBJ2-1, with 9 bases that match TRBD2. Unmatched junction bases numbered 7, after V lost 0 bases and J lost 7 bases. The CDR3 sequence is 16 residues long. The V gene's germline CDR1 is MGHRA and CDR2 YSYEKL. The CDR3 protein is CASSQEGGGARNEQFF. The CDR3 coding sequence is TGCGCCAGCAGCCAAGAGGGCGGGGGGGCGAGAAATGAGCAGTTCTTC.

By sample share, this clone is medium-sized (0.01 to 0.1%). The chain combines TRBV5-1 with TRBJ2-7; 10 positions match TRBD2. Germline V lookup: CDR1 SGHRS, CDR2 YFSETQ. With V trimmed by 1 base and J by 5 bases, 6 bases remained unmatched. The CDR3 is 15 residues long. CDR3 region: CASSLYKREGDEQYF. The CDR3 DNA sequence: TGCGCCAGCAGCTTGTATAAGCGGGAGGGGGACGAGCAGTACTTC. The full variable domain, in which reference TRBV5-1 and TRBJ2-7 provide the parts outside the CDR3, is KAGVTQTPRYLIKTRGQQVTLSCSPISGHRSVSWYQQTPGQGLQFLFEYFSETQRNKGNFPGRFSGRQFSNSRSEMNVSTLELGDSALYLCASSLYKREGDEQYFGPGTRLTVT.

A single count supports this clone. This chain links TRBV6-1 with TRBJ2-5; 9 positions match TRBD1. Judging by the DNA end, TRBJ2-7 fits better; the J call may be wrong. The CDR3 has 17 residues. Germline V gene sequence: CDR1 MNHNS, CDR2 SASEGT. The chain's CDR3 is CASSERTGGSGTYEQYF. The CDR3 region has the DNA TGTGCCAGCAGTGAAAGAACAGGGGGCTCGGGGACCTACGAGCAGTACTTC.

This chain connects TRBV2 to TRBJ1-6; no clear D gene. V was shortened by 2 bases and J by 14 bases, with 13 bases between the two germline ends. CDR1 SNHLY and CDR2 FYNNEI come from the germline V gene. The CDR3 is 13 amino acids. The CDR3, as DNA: TGTGCCAGCAGTGAAACCAGCGTGGTGGCCCTCCACTTT. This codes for CASSETSVVALHF.

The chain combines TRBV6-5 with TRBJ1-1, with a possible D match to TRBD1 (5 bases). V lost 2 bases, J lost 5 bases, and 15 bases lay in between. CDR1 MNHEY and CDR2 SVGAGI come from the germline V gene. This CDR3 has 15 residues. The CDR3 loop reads CASSYHRQGRTEAFF. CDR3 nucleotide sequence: TGTGCCAGCAGTTACCACCGGCAGGGTAGAACTGAAGCTTTCTTT.

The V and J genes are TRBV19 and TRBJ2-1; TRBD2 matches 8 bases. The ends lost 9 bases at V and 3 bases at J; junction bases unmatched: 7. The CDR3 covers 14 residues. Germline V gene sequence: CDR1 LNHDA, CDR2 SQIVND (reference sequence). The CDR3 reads CASGRAGGYNEQFF. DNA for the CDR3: TGTGCCAGCGGGCGGGCGGGAGGCTACAATGAGCAGTTCTTC.

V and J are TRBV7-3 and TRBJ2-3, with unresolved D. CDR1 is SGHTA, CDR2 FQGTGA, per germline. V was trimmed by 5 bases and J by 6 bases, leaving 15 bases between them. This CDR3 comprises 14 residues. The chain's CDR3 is CASSPGPGVDTQYF. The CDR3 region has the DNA TGTGCCAGCAGCCCTGGGCCTGGGGTCGATACGCAGTATTTT. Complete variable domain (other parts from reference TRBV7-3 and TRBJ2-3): GAGVSQTPSNKVTEKGKYVELRCDPISGHTALYWYRQSLGQGPEFLIYFQGTGAADDSGLPNDRFFAVRPEGSVSTLKIQRTERGDSAVYLCASSPGPGVDTQYFGPGTRLTVL.

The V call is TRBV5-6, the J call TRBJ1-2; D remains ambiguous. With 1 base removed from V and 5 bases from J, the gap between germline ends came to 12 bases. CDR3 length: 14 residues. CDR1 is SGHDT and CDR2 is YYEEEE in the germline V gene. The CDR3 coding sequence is TGTGCCAGCAGCTTGCAGGTCGAAGGATATGGCTACACCTTC. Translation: CASSLQVEGYGYTF.

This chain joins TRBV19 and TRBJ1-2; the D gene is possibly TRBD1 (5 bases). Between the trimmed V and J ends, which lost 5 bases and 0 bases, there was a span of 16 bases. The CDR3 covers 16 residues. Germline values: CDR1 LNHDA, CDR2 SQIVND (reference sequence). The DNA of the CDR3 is TGTGCCAGTAGTGGGCAGGGCTATTCAGCTAACTATGGCTACACCTTC. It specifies CASSGQGYSANYGYTF.

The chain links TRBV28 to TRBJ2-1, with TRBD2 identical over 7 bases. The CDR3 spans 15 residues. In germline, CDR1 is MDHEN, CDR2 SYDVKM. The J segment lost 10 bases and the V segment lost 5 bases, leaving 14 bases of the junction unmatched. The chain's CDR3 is CASSANRGTMWEQFF. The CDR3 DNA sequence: TGTGCCAGCAGTGCAAACCGAGGGACTATGTGGGAGCAGTTCTTC.

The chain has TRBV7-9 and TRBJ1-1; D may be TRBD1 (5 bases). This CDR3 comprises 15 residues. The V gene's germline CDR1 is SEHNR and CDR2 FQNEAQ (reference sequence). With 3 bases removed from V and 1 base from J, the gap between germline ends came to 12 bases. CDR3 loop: CASSFWGPWNTEAFF. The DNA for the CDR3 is TGTGCCAGCAGCTTTTGGGGACCCTGGAACACTGAAGCTTTCTTT.

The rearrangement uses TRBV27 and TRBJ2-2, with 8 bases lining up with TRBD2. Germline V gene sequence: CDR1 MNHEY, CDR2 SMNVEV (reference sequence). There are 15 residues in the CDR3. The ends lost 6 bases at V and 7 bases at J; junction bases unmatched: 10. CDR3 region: CASRIAGRASGELFF. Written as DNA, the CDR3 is TGTGCCAGCAGGATAGCCGGGAGGGCTAGCGGGGAGCTGTTTTTT.

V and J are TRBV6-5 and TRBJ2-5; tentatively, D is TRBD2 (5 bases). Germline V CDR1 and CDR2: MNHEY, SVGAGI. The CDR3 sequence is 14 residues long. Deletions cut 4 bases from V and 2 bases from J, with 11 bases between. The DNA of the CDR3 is TGTGCCAGCAGTTTCTCACTAGGACAAGAGACCCAGTACTTC. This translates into CASSFSLGQETQYF.

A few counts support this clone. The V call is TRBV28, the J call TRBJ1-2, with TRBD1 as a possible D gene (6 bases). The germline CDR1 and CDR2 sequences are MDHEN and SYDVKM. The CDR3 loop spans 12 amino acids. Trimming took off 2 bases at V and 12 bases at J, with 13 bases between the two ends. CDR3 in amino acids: CASSLTGSANTF. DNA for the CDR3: TGTGCCAGCAGTTTAACAGGGTCAGCGAACACCTTC.

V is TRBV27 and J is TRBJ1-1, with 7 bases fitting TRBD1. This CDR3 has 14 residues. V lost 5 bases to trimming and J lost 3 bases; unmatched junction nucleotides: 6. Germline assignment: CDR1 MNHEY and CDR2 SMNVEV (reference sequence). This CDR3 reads CASSISRGDTEAFF. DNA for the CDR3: TGTGCCAGCAGTATCTCCAGGGGGGACACTGAAGCTTTCTTT.

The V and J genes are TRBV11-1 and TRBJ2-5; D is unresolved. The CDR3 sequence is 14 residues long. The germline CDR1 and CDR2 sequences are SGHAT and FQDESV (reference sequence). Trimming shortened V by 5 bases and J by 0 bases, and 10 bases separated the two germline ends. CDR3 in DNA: TGTGCCAGCAGCCCTCCGTCATACCAAGAGACCCAGTACTTC. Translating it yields CASSPPSYQETQYF.

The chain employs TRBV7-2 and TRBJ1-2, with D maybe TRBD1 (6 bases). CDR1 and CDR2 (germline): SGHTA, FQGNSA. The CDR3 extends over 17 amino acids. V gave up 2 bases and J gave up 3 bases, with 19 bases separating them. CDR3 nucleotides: TGTGCCAGCAGCTTATTGGGAGGAGGGGGGCGCGACTATGGCTACACCTTC. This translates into CASSLLGGGGRDYGYTF.